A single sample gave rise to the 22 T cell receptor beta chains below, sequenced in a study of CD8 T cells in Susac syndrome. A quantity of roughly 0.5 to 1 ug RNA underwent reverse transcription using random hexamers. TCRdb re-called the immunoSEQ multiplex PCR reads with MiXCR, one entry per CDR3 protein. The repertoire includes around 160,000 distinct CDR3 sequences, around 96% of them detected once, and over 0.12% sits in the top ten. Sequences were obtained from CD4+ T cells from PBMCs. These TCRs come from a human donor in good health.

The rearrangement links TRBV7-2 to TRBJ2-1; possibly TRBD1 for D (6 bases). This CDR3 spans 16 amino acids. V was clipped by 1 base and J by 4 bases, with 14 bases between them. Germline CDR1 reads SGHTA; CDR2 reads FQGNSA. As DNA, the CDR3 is TGTGCCAGCAGCTTAGACACAGGGCGTATATACAATGAGCAGTTCTTC. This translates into CASSLDTGRIYNEQFF.

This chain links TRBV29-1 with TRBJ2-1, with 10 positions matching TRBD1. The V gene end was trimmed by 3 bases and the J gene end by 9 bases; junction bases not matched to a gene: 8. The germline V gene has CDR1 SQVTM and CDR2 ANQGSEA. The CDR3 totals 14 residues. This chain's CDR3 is CSVERDRGVIEQFF. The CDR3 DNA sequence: TGCAGCGTTGAGCGGGACAGGGGAGTCATTGAGCAGTTCTTC.

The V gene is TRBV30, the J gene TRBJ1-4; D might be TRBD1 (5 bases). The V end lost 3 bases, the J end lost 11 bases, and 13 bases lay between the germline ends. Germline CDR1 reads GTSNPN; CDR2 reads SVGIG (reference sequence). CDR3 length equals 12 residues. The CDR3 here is CAWSANGGKLFF. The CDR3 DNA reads TGTGCCTGGAGCGCCAACGGGGGGAAACTGTTTTTT. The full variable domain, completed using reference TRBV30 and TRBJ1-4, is SQTIHQWPATLVQPVGSPLSLECTVEGTSNPNLYWYRQAAGRGLQLLFYSVGIGQISSEVPQNLSASRPQDRQFILSSKKLLLSDSGFYLCAWSANGGKLFFGSGTQLSVL.

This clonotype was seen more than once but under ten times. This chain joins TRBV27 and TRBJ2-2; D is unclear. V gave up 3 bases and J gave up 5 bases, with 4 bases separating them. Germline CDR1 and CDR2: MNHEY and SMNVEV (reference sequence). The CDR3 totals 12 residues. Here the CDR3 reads CASSFTTGELFF. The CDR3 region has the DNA TGTGCCAGCAGTTTCACGACCGGGGAGCTGTTTTTT.

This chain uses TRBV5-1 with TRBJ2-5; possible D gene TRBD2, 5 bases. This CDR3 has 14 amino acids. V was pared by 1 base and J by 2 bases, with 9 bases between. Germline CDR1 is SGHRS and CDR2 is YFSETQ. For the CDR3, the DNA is TGCGCCAGCAGCTTGCTGGGCGGGCAAGAGACCCAGTACTTC. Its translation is CASSLLGGQETQYF.

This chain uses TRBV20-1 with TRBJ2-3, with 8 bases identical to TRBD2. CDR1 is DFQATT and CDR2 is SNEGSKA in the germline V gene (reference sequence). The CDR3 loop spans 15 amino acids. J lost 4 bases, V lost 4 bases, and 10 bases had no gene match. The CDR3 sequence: CSAIKLAARADTQYF. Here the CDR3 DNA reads TGCAGTGCTATCAAACTAGCGGCTCGCGCAGATACGCAGTATTTT.

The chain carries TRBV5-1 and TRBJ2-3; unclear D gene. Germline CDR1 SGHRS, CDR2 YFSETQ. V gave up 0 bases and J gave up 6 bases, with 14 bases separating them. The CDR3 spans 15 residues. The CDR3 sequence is CASSLAGRSEDTQYF. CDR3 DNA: TGCGCCAGCAGCTTGGCCGGGCGTTCCGAGGATACGCAGTATTTT.

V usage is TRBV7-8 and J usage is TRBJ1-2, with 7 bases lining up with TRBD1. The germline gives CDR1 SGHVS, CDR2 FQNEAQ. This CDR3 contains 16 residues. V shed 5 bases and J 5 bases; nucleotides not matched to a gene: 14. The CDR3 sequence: CASSPGGGRDWYGYTF. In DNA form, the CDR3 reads TGTGCCAGCAGCCCAGGGGGGGGCAGGGACTGGTATGGCTACACCTTC. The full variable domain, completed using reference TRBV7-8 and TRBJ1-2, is GAGVSQSPRYKVAKRGQDVALRCDPISGHVSLFWYQQALGQGPEFLTYFQNEAQLDKSGLPSDRFFAERPEGSVSTLKIQRTQQEDSAVYLCASSPGGGRDWYGYTFGSGTRLTVV.

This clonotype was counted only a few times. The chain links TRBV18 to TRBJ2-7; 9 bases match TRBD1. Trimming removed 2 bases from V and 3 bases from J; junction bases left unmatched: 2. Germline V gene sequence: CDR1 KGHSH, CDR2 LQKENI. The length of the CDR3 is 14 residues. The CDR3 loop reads CASSPGTGLYEQYF. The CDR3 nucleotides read TGTGCCAGCTCACCAGGGACAGGGCTCTACGAGCAGTACTTC.

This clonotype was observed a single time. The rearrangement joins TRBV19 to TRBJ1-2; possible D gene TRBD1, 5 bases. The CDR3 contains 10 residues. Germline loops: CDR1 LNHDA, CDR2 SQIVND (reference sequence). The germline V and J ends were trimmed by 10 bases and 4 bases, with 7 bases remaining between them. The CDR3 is CATGTYGYTF. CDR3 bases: TGTGCCACCGGGACCTATGGCTACACCTTC.

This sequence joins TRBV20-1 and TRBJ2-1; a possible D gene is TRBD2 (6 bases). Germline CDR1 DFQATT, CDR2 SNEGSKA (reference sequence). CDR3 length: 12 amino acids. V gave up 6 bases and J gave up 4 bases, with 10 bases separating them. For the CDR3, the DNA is TGCAGTGCCGGAGGGACTTACAATGAGCAGTTCTTC. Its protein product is CSAGGTYNEQFF.

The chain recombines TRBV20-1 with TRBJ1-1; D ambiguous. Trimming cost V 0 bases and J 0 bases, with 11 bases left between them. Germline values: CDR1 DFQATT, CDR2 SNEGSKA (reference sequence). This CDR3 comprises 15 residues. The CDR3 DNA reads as TGCAGTGCTAGAGATCTCAGGCAGTTGAACACTGAAGCTTTCTTT. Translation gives CSARDLRQLNTEAFF.

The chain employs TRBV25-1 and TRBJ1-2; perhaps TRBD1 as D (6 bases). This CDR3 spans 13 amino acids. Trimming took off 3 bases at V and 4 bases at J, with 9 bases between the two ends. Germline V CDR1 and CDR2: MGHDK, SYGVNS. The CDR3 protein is CASSDRTAYGYTF. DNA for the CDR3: TGTGCCAGCAGTGATCGGACAGCCTATGGCTACACCTTC.

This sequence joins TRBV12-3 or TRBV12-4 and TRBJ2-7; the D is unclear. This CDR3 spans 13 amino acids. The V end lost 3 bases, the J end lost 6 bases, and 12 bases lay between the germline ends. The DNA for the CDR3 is TGTGCCAGCAGTTTTCGGATAGATGGCGAGCAGTACTTC. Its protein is CASSFRIDGEQYF.

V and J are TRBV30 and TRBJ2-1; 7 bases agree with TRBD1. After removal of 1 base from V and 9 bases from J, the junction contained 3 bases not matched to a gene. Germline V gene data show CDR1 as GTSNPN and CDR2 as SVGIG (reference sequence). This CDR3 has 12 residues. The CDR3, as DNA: TGTGCCTGGAGTGGGACAGGCGTTGAGCAGTTCTTC. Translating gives CAWSGTGVEQFF.

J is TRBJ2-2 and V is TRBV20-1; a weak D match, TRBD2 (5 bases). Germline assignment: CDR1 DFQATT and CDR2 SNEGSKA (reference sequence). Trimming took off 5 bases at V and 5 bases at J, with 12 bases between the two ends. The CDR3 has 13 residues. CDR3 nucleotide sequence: TGCAGTGCTCCAGGACTGATAACCGGGGAGCTGTTTTTT. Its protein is CSAPGLITGELFF.

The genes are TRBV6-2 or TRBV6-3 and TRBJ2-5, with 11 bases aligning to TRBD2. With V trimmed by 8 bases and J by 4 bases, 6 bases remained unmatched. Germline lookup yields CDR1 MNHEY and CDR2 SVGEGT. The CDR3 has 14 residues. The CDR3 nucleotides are TGTGCCAGCGGGGTAGCGGGGGGGCCAGAGACCCAGTACTTC. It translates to CASGVAGGPETQYF.

Here the CDR3 DNA reads TGCAGCGTTGAGATATTTGGACAGGGACCCTACGAGCAGTACTTC. Translation gives CSVEIFGQGPYEQYF. This rearrangement joins TRBV29-1 to TRBJ2-7, with 8 bases matching TRBD1. Germline V gives CDR1 SQVTM, CDR2 ANQGSEA. The CDR3 is 15 amino acids. J lost 2 bases, V lost 3 bases, and 9 bases had no gene match.

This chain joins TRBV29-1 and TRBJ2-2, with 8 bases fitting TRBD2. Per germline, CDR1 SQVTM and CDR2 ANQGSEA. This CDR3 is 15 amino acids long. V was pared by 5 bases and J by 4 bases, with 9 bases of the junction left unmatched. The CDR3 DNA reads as TGCAGCGTTCAGGGAGCGGGGGTTGCCACCGGGGAGCTGTTTTTT. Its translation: CSVQGAGVATGELFF.

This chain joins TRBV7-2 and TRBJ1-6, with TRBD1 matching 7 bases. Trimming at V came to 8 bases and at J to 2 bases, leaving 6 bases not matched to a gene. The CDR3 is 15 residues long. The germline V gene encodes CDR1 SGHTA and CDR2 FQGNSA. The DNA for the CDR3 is TGTGCCAGCGGTGACAGGGACCCCTATAATTCACCCCTCCACTTT. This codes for CASGDRDPYNSPLHF.

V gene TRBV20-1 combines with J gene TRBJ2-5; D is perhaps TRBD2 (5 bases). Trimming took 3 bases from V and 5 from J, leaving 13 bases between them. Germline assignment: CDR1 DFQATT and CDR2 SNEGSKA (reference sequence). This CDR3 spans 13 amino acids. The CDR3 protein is CSARFEGRETQYF. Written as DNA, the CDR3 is TGCAGTGCTAGGTTCGAGGGCCGGGAGACCCAGTACTTC.

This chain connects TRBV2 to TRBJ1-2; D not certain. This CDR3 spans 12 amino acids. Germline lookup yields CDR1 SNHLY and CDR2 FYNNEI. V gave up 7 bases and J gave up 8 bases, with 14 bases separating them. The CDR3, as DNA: TGTGCCAGCACACTCCGGAGAGAGGGCTACACCTTC. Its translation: CASTLRREGYTF.